The TCR beta chain under discussion was sequenced for a study of blood T cell repertoires in COVID-19. The overall study: The samples span acute and convalescent COVID-19 from the United States, Italy and Spain.

In the original processing: Reference gene primer amplification gave estimated nucleated cell counts. Assay used: immunoSEQ multiplex PCR; TCRdb lists only in-frame clones, some missing. V, J and clone size are taken as reported in that table, and D and trimming were inferred from the DNA itself. The sample shows approximately 40,000 clones, around 90% of them seen only once. The CDR3 extends over 13 amino acids. Germline assignment: CDR1 SQVTM and CDR2 ANQGSEA. The J segment lost 6 bases and the V segment lost 1 base, leaving 2 bases of the junction unmatched. A few counts support this clone. The clonotype was recovered from a woman older than 75 in a cohort sampled during active or convalescent COVID-19. Sequencing input: peripheral blood. The gene calls are TRBV29-1 and TRBJ2-7; 11 bases are a match to TRBD1. CDR3: CSVEGTGGAEQYF. Here the CDR3 DNA reads TGCAGCGTTGAAGGGACAGGGGGCGCCGAGCAGTACTTC.